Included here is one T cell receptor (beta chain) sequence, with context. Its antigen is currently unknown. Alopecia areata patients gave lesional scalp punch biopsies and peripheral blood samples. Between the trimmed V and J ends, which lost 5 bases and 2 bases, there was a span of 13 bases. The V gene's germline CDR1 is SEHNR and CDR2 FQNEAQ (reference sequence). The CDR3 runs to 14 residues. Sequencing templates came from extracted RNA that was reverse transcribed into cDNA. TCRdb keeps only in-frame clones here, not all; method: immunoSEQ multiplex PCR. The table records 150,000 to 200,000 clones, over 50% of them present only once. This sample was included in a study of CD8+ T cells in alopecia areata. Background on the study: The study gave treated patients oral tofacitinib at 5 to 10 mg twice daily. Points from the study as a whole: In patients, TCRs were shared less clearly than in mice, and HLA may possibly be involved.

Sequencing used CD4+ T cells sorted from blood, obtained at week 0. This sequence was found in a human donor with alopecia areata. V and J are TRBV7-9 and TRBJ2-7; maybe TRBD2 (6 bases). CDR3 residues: CASSPGLTPYEQYF. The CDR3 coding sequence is TGTGCCAGCAGCCCGGGACTCACTCCCTACGAGCAGTACTTC.